The rows below give T cell receptor beta chains drawn from one sample of a study of T cell responses to AZD1222 COVID-19 vaccine. Using immunoSEQ multiplex PCR, the repertoire was profiled, and TCRdb retains in-frame clones only, with some absent. The table lists around 110,000 clones, approximately 83% of them singletons. Here the sequenced sample was peripheral blood, taken on day 0 of MenACWY control vaccination. These TCRs come from an adult in good health. The CDR3 runs from the conserved cysteine through the conserved F or W. Each record gives: V gene, J gene, clone size, D gene, CDR3 DNA, CDR3 protein. The D gene is left open where the match is weak. The listing skips clone size in some rows; elsewhere it reads once, few, many or a size class.

>TRBV6-4|TRBJ1-2|.|.
TGTGCCAGCAGTGACAGGATTAATTCAGGGAGAGGCGGCTACACCTTC
CASSDRINSGRGGYTF
>TRBV5-1|TRBJ2-7|.|TRBD1
TGCGCCAGCAGCTTTGGCGCTCTCTCCTACAGGGGCGAGATCGTGCGTCTGTACTTC
CASSFGALSYRGEIVRLYF
>TRBV5-4|TRBJ1-3|few|.
TGTGCCAGCAGCTGGGGCGGTAGGGGACCCTCTGGAAACACCATATATTTT
CASSWGGRGPSGNTIYF
>TRBV7-9|TRBJ1-4|.|TRBD1
TGTGCCAGCAGCCCCGGACAGGGGGCGCTTACTAATGAAAAACTGTTTTTT
CASSPGQGALTNEKLFF
>TRBV15|TRBJ2-7|few|.
TGTGCCACCAGCTCCACGGGGACCTGGGACGAGCAGTACTTC
CATSSTGTWDEQYF
>TRBV2|TRBJ2-1|.|.
TGTGCCAGCGAGACCTCGATCTACAATGAGCAGTTCTTC
CASETSIYNEQFF
>TRBV2|TRBJ1-5|few|.
TGTGCCAGCAGTGAAGCCCAGGGGTGGAATCAGCCCCAGCATTTT
CASSEAQGWNQPQHF
>TRBV6-4|TRBJ2-2|.|TRBD2
TGTGCCAGCTCACCCCAACCGGGGGGGAGGTACACCGGGGAGCTGTTTTTT
CASSPQPGGRYTGELFF
>TRBV9|TRBJ1-1|.|.
TGTGCCAGCAGCCCCCGACCGGGGGTGGACACTGAAGCTTTCTTT
CASSPRPGVDTEAFF
>TRBV27|TRBJ2-7|.|TRBD2
TGTGCCAGCAGGATAAGGGGAGGGGACCACTACGAGCAGTACTTC
CASRIRGGDHYEQYF
>TRBV9|TRBJ1-5|.|.
TGTGCCAGCAGCGTCGGGACGGAAAGCAATCAGCCCCAGCATTTT
CASSVGTESNQPQHF
>TRBV6-5|TRBJ2-2|.|.
TGTGCCAGCAGCAGCACCCGGGGGGGGGAGCTGTTTTTT
CASSSTRGGELFF
>TRBV5-1|TRBJ1-1|.|.
TGCGCCAGCAGCTTGCTGGAGGACACTGAAGCTTTCTTT
CASSLLEDTEAFF
>TRBV7-2|TRBJ2-3|.|.
TGTGCCAGCAGCTCTCAGTCGGGAGATACGCAGTATTTT
CASSSQSGDTQYF
>TRBV5-5|TRBJ1-6|.|.
TGTGCCACCGACCCGACAGAGAGCTCCTATAATTCACCCCTCCACTTT
CATDPTESSYNSPLHF
>TRBV7-2|TRBJ1-2|.|.
TGTGCCAGCAGCCCCGCGCCTCTGGTAGAGGGCTACACCTTC
CASSPAPLVEGYTF
>TRBV11-2|TRBJ2-4|.|.
TGTGCCAGCAGCTTGGGGAACATTCAGTACTTC
CASSLGNIQYF
>TRBV4-3|TRBJ2-1|few|TRBD2
TGCGCCAGCAGCCAAGAGCGGACTAGACTCGATGAGCAGTTCTTC
CASSQERTRLDEQFF
>TRBV6-1|TRBJ1-1|.|.
TGTGCCAGCAGTGAAGCGGGCGGAATACCCCCTGAAGCTTTCTTT
CASSEAGGIPPEAFF
>TRBV7-2|TRBJ2-7|.|TRBD2
TGTGCCAGCAGCTTACTTTACCGCGGGGGACCCTACGAGCAGTACTTC
CASSLLYRGGPYEQYF
>TRBV24-1|TRBJ1-5|once|.
TGTGCCACCAGTGATCATAGGGAGGGAAGTGCTCAGCCCCAGCATTTT
CATSDHREGSAQPQHF
>TRBV19|TRBJ2-7|.|.
TGTGCCAGTAGTACCCCACAGGGCTCCGAGCAGTACTTC
CASSTPQGSEQYF
>TRBV27|TRBJ2-5|.|.
TGTGCCAGCAGTCCCCTCTTAAGCGGGACCCAGTACTTC
CASSPLLSGTQYF